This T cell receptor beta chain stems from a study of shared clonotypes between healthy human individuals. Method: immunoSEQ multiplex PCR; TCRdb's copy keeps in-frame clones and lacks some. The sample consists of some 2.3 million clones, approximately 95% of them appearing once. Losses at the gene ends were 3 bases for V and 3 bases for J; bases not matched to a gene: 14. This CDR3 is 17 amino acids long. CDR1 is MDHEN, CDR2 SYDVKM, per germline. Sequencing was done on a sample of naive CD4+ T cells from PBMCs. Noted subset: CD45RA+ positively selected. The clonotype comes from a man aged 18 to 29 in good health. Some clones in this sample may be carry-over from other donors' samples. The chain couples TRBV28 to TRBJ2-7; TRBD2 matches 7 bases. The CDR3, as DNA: TGTGCCAGCAGTTTGTACTTCTCGGCTAGCGGTAACTACGAGCAGTACTTC. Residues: CASSLYFSASGNYEQYF.